These 27 T cell receptor beta chains share one sample of origin, sequenced in a study of control samples from healthy donors and cancer patients. Measured with immunoSEQ multiplex PCR; TCRdb has only the in-frame clones, and not every one. Here the sample spans under 200,000 clones, roughly 89% being singletons. Sequenced sample: blood. These receptors came from a woman in her 30s in good health.

The J gene is TRBJ1-1, the V gene TRBV6-4; no firm D call. Germline assignment: CDR1 MRHNA and CDR2 SNTAGT. The CDR3 sequence is 13 residues long. Trimming pared 4 bases from V and 4 bases from J, leaving 10 bases between. The CDR3 DNA sequence: TGTGCCAGCAGTGTACGGGAGGGCACTGAAGCTTTCTTT. Encoded protein: CASSVREGTEAFF.

This chain links TRBV4-3 with TRBJ2-4; 7 bases line up with TRBD2. This CDR3 has 15 amino acids. The ends lost 0 bases at V and 4 bases at J; junction bases unmatched: 3. Germline loops: CDR1 LGHNA, CDR2 YSLEER. The CDR3 DNA is TGCGCCAGCAGCCAAGATGCAGCGGGGAAAAACATTCAGTACTTC. Its protein is CASSQDAAGKNIQYF.

The genes are TRBV7-3 and TRBJ1-1, with unresolved D. CDR3 length: 13 residues. V lost 5 bases and J 0 bases, leaving 7 bases between the germline ends. Germline CDR1 SGHTA, CDR2 FQGTGA. The DNA for the CDR3 is TGTGCCAGCAGCCTCCAGGTGAACACTGAAGCTTTCTTT. As protein: CASSLQVNTEAFF.

V and J are TRBV7-2 and TRBJ1-1; 8 bases fit TRBD1. Germline V gene lookup returns CDR1 SGHTA and CDR2 FQGNSA. The CDR3 length is 16 residues. The V gene end was trimmed by 5 bases and the J gene end by 3 bases; junction bases not matched to a gene: 11. The CDR3: CASSKRQGNIDTEAFF. CDR3 DNA: TGTGCCAGCAGCAAACGACAGGGGAATATAGACACTGAAGCTTTCTTT. The full variable domain, with the rest looked up from reference TRBV7-2 and TRBJ1-1, is GAGVSQSPSNKVTEKGKDVELRCDPISGHTALYWYRQSLGQGLEFLIYFQGNSAPDKSGLPSDRFSAERTGGSVSTLTIQRTQQEDSAVYLCASSKRQGNIDTEAFFGQGTRLTVV.

V is TRBV6-1 and J is TRBJ2-7; TRBD2 matches at 7 bases. CDR1 is MNHNS and CDR2 is SASEGT in the germline V gene. The CDR3 sequence is 15 residues long. The ends lost 0 bases at V and 2 bases at J; junction bases unmatched: 4. For the CDR3, the DNA is TGTGCCAGCAGTGAAGCTGGGGAGGGGCCCTACGAGCAGTACTTC. Translating gives CASSEAGEGPYEQYF.

Concerning this clone: Other nucleotide sequences from this sample produce the same CDR3. This rearrangement joins TRBV6-5 to TRBJ1-1, with D perhaps matching TRBD1 (5 bases). CDR3 length: 14 residues. Germline V gene data show CDR1 as MNHEY and CDR2 as SVGAGI. Trimming removed 2 bases from V and 1 base from J, with 8 bases in between. CDR3 residues: CASSYQGANTEAFF. As DNA, the CDR3 is TGTGCCAGCAGTTACCAGGGCGCGAACACTGAAGCTTTCTTT.

The chain employs TRBV5-1 and TRBJ1-6; D is ambiguous. This CDR3 has 15 amino acids. Germline-derived CDR1 and CDR2 are SGHRS and YFSETQ. Trimming left V 4 bases short and J 0 bases short, with 8 bases between. In DNA, the CDR3 is TGCGCCAGCAGCCCCCGGGGCTCCTATAATTCACCCCTCCACTTT. It translates to CASSPRGSYNSPLHF.

The chain is built from TRBV5-6 and TRBJ2-5, with 8 bases fitting TRBD1. The CDR3 length is 14 residues. Germline CDR1 is SGHDT and CDR2 is YYEEEE. V trimming: 2 bases; J trimming: 4 bases; junction bases outside the gene matches: 4. In nucleotides, the CDR3 is TGTGCCAGCAGCTTCCTACAGGGGGGAGAGACCCAGTACTTC. It translates to CASSFLQGGETQYF.

The gene calls are TRBV6-6 and TRBJ1-5; D is unresolved. Per germline, CDR1 MNHNY and CDR2 SVGAGI (reference sequence). V was trimmed by 1 base and J by 2 bases, leaving 9 bases between them. This CDR3 region has 15 residues. The CDR3 DNA is TGTGCCAGCAGTTACTTAGACGGAGGCAATCAGCCCCAGCATTTT. Translation: CASSYLDGGNQPQHF.

The V call is TRBV27, the J call TRBJ1-4; no clear D. Germline CDR1 MNHEY, CDR2 SMNVEV (reference sequence). There are 14 residues in the CDR3. The V gene lost 2 bases and the J gene lost 8 bases, with 12 bases spanning the gap. CDR3 bases: TGTGCCAGCAGTTTAGTGGGGAGAGGGGAAAAACTGTTTTTT. Translated: CASSLVGRGEKLFF.

The chain is built from TRBV7-2 and TRBJ2-3, with TRBD2 identical over 8 bases. Germline values: CDR1 SGHTA, CDR2 FQGNSA. The junction had 4 bases not matched to a gene; V was cut back by 4 bases and J by 1 base. This CDR3 is 15 amino acids long. The CDR3 nucleotides are TGTGCCAGCAGCTATAACGGGGGGGGCACAGATACGCAGTATTTT. It translates to CASSYNGGGTDTQYF.

V gene TRBV10-3 combines with J gene TRBJ1-3, with D perhaps matching TRBD1 (6 bases). Germline CDR1 is ENHRY and CDR2 is SYGVKD. With 6 bases removed from V and 0 bases from J, the gap between germline ends came to 6 bases. The CDR3 is 13 residues long. The CDR3 region has the DNA TGTGCCATCAGACAGGGCTCTGGAAACACCATATATTTT. Protein: CAIRQGSGNTIYF.

The V gene is TRBV6-2 or TRBV6-3, the J gene TRBJ1-5, with D possibly TRBD1 on 6 matching bases. This CDR3 is built from 16 residues. V lost 2 bases, J lost 4 bases, and 15 bases lay in between. Germline V gene data show CDR1 as MNHEY and CDR2 as SVGEGT. CDR3 nucleotide sequence: TGTGCCAGCAGTTACGAACAGGGTGTGGGGAATCAGCCCCAGCATTTT. Translation: CASSYEQGVGNQPQHF.

The chain recombines TRBV19 with TRBJ2-7; 10 bases line up with TRBD1. V lost 3 bases and J lost 3; bases outside the gene matches: 5. CDR3 length equals 15 residues. Germline V gene data show CDR1 as LNHDA and CDR2 as SQIVND (reference sequence). CDR3 protein: CASSMPGTGDYEQYF. As DNA, the CDR3 is TGTGCCAGTAGTATGCCCGGGACAGGGGACTACGAGCAGTACTTC.

The rearrangement links TRBV12-5 to TRBJ2-3; D may be TRBD1 (6 bases). There are 14 residues in the CDR3. The V gene lost 1 base and the J gene lost 5 bases, with 10 bases spanning the gap. Germline CDR1 reads LGHNT; CDR2 reads FRNRAP. This CDR3 reads CASGLGQVGDTQYF. The DNA for the CDR3 is TGTGCTAGTGGTTTGGGACAGGTGGGAGATACGCAGTATTTT.

The chain uses TRBV30 and TRBJ1-5, with D possibly being TRBD1 (5 bases). V lost 4 bases and J 2 bases, leaving 12 bases between the germline ends. In germline, CDR1 is GTSNPN, CDR2 SVGIG (reference sequence). This CDR3 region has 14 residues. This CDR3 reads CAWTAGFGNQPQHF. The CDR3 nucleotides are TGTGCCTGGACTGCAGGGTTTGGCAATCAGCCCCAGCATTTT.

To note about this clone: Within the sample, other DNA sequences also encode this same CDR3. V and J are TRBV12-3 or TRBV12-4 and TRBJ2-3; D gene uncertain. The CDR3 consists of 12 residues. V lost 5 bases and J 1 base, leaving 4 bases between the germline ends. As DNA, the CDR3 is TGTGCCAGCAGTCCAGGCACAGATACGCAGTATTTT. Its translation is CASSPGTDTQYF.

The V gene is TRBV3-1 (or the pseudogene TRBV3-2), the J gene TRBJ2-4, with D possibly matching TRBD2 (6 bases). This CDR3 spans 12 amino acids. The V end lost 1 base, the J end lost 8 bases, and 6 bases lay between the germline ends. Germline V CDR1 and CDR2: LGHDT, YNNKEL (reference sequence). The CDR3 sequence: CASSQVADIQYF. The CDR3 DNA sequence: TGTGCCAGCAGCCAAGTAGCGGACATTCAGTACTTC.

The gene calls are TRBV6-1 and TRBJ1-5; D remains unclear. V lost 1 base, J lost 2 bases, and 12 bases lay in between. The CDR3 spans 16 residues. The germline V gene has CDR1 MNHNS and CDR2 SASEGT. This CDR3 reads CASSEGEGGGNQPQHF. CDR3 in DNA: TGTGCCAGCAGTGAAGGGGAGGGTGGGGGCAATCAGCCCCAGCATTTT.

V is TRBV2 and J is TRBJ2-2; tentatively, D is TRBD1 (5 bases). Germline V gives CDR1 SNHLY, CDR2 FYNNEI. V shed 6 bases and J shed 3 bases, with 11 bases lying between them. The CDR3 is made up of 14 amino acids. CDR3 sequence: CASRDTGYTGELFF. The CDR3 coding sequence is TGTGCCAGCAGGGACACCGGATACACCGGGGAGCTGTTTTTT.

The genes are TRBV11-3 and TRBJ1-4; no firm D call. Germline CDR1 reads SGHNT; CDR2 reads YENEEA. With 0 bases removed from V and 1 base from J, the gap between germline ends came to 6 bases. The CDR3 has 15 amino acids. In nucleotides, the CDR3 is TGTGCCAGCAGCTTAGATGGGAAAACTAATGAAAAACTGTTTTTT. It translates to CASSLDGKTNEKLFF.

The rearrangement links TRBV5-1 to TRBJ1-1; 12 bases are a match to TRBD1. CDR3 length equals 16 residues. V lost 4 bases, J lost 5 bases, and 9 bases stayed unmatched. CDR1 is SGHRS and CDR2 is YFSETQ in the germline V gene. This CDR3 is CASSARDRGRGTEAFF. In DNA form, the CDR3 reads TGCGCCAGCAGCGCCCGGGACAGGGGGCGGGGAACTGAAGCTTTCTTT.

The chain joins TRBV7-2 to TRBJ2-1, with TRBD2 identical over 13 bases. The CDR3 is made up of 15 amino acids. Germline assignment: CDR1 SGHTA and CDR2 FQGNSA. After removal of 5 bases from V and 7 bases from J, the junction contained 5 bases not matched to a gene. The CDR3 region is CASSTSGRARNEQFF. For the CDR3, the DNA is TGTGCCAGCAGCACTAGCGGGAGGGCCCGGAATGAGCAGTTCTTC.

The chain couples TRBV11-3 to TRBJ1-2, with TRBD1 matching over 7 bases. The CDR3 runs 13 residues. V trimming: 4 bases; J trimming: 6 bases; junction bases outside the gene matches: 5. Germline V CDR1 and CDR2: SGHNT, YENEEA. The CDR3: CASSSRTGNGYTF. In nucleotides, the CDR3 is TGTGCCAGCAGCTCCCGGACAGGCAATGGCTACACCTTC.

This chain links TRBV12-3 or TRBV12-4 with TRBJ1-1, with TRBD1 matching 11 bases. The CDR3 is made up of 13 amino acids. V lost 5 bases to trimming and J lost 9 bases; unmatched junction nucleotides: 5. The CDR3 sequence: CASSGGTGGKAFF. In DNA form, the CDR3 reads TGTGCCAGCAGTGGGGGGACAGGGGGAAAAGCTTTCTTT.

This clone appeared once. The chain recombines TRBV10-3 with TRBJ1-4, with D uncertain. The germline V gene encodes CDR1 ENHRY and CDR2 SYGVKD. Trimming removed 2 bases at V and 7 bases at J, with 5 bases between. This CDR3 contains 12 residues. This CDR3 is CAISEHSEKLFF. CDR3 DNA sequence: TGTGCCATCAGTGAGCACAGTGAAAAACTGTTTTTT.

This chain links TRBV4-1 with TRBJ2-7; D possibly matches TRBD1 or TRBD2 (6 bases each). With 2 bases removed from V and 4 bases from J, the gap between germline ends came to 15 bases. The CDR3 totals 15 residues. CDR1 and CDR2 from the germline V gene are MGHRA and YSYEKL. CDR3 nucleotides: TGCGCCAGCAGCCAACAGGGGAGGAGGGAGTACGAGCAGTACTTC. It specifies CASSQQGRREYEQYF.